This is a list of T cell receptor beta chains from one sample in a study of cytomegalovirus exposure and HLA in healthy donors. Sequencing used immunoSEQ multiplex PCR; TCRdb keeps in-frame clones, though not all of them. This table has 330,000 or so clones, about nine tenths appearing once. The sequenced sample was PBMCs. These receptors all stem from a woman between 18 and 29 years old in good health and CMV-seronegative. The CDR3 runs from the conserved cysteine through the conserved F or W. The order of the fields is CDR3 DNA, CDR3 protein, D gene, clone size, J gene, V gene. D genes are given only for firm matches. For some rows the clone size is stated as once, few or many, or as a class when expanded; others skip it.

cdr3_nt: TGTGCCAGCTCGGGGGTGGAGCGGGAGCAGTACTTC
cdr3_aa: CASSGVEREQYF
d_call: .
clone_size: once
j_call: TRBJ2-7
v_call: TRBV9

cdr3_nt: TGTGCCAGCAGCCCAACAGCTGCAACTAATGAAAAACTGTTTTTT
cdr3_aa: CASSPTAATNEKLFF
d_call: .
clone_size: once
j_call: TRBJ1-4
v_call: TRBV6-4

cdr3_nt: TGTGCCAGCACCGCGGGACCGACCTCTGGAAACACCATATATTTT
cdr3_aa: CASTAGPTSGNTIYF
d_call: .
clone_size: .
j_call: TRBJ1-3
v_call: TRBV5-6

cdr3_nt: TGTGCCAGCAGTCTCGAAGGCGGGAGGGATGAGCAGTTCTTC
cdr3_aa: CASSLEGGRDEQFF
d_call: TRBD2
clone_size: .
j_call: TRBJ2-1
v_call: TRBV28

cdr3_nt: TGCAGCGTTGAAGGGGACAGGGGCACAGATACGCAGTATTTT
cdr3_aa: CSVEGDRGTDTQYF
d_call: TRBD1
clone_size: .
j_call: TRBJ2-3
v_call: TRBV29-1

cdr3_nt: TGTGCCAGCACCAAAACTAGCCCCGATGAGCAGTTCTTC
cdr3_aa: CASTKTSPDEQFF
d_call: .
clone_size: .
j_call: TRBJ2-1
v_call: TRBV6-5

cdr3_nt: TGTGCCAGCAGCCTGACAGGACTCTATGGCTACACCTTC
cdr3_aa: CASSLTGLYGYTF
d_call: .
clone_size: .
j_call: TRBJ1-2
v_call: TRBV7-9

cdr3_nt: TGTGCCAGCACCACGCGCGGGGCTGTTCCGGGGCAGTACTTC
cdr3_aa: CASTTRGAVPGQYF
d_call: .
clone_size: .
j_call: TRBJ2-7
v_call: TRBV7-8

cdr3_nt: TGTGCCAGCTCACCACAGCGCGGGTGGGAGACCCAGTACTTC
cdr3_aa: CASSPQRGWETQYF
d_call: .
clone_size: .
j_call: TRBJ2-5
v_call: TRBV18

cdr3_nt: TGTGCCAGCAGTGAAGTGGGCGCCGGCTATGGCTACACCTTC
cdr3_aa: CASSEVGAGYGYTF
d_call: .
clone_size: .
j_call: TRBJ1-2
v_call: TRBV6-1

cdr3_nt: TGTGCCAGCAGGCCCCGCGGGAGCGGGGAGCTGTTTTTT
cdr3_aa: CASRPRGSGELFF
d_call: TRBD2
clone_size: .
j_call: TRBJ2-2
v_call: TRBV6-5

cdr3_nt: TGTGCCAGCAGGGGCTCGGGACAGGGGAATTCCTACACCTTC
cdr3_aa: CASRGSGQGNSYTF
d_call: TRBD1
clone_size: .
j_call: TRBJ1-2
v_call: TRBV7-2

cdr3_nt: TGTGCCAGGACGAACAGAACCCGAAACACCATATATTTT
cdr3_aa: CARTNRTRNTIYF
d_call: .
clone_size: .
j_call: TRBJ1-3
v_call: TRBV5-6

cdr3_nt: TGTGCCAGCAGCCGAACCCCAGCGGGAGGGCCCGCCGAGCAGTACTTC
cdr3_aa: CASSRTPAGGPAEQYF
d_call: TRBD2
clone_size: .
j_call: TRBJ2-7
v_call: TRBV7-2

cdr3_nt: TGCGCCAGCAGCCAAGAAGGGACAGGGAGGGATCAGCCCCAGCATTTT
cdr3_aa: CASSQEGTGRDQPQHF
d_call: TRBD1
clone_size: .
j_call: TRBJ1-5
v_call: TRBV4-1

cdr3_nt: TGCGCCAGCAGCCAAGATTTCAGGAGCGGTGAAAAACTGTTTTTT
cdr3_aa: CASSQDFRSGEKLFF
d_call: .
clone_size: .
j_call: TRBJ1-4
v_call: TRBV4-3

cdr3_nt: TGTGCCAGCAGCTTAGTCGGGACAGGGCTCGGCGAGCAGTACTTC
cdr3_aa: CASSLVGTGLGEQYF
d_call: TRBD1
clone_size: .
j_call: TRBJ2-7
v_call: TRBV11-2

cdr3_nt: TGTGCCAGCAGCCAAGAAAGGACTAGCAGCTACGAGCAGTACTTC
cdr3_aa: CASSQERTSSYEQYF
d_call: TRBD2
clone_size: .
j_call: TRBJ2-7
v_call: TRBV4-2

cdr3_nt: TGTGCCAGCCGGGACGGGAGGTCTCCCTACGAGCAGTACTTC
cdr3_aa: CASRDGRSPYEQYF
d_call: TRBD2
clone_size: few
j_call: TRBJ2-7
v_call: TRBV2

cdr3_nt: TGTGCCAGCAGTTTACGGGGGACAGGGAGGACTGAAGCTTTCTTT
cdr3_aa: CASSLRGTGRTEAFF
d_call: TRBD1
clone_size: .
j_call: TRBJ1-1
v_call: TRBV28

cdr3_nt: TGTGCCAGCATACCTAGCGAATACTCCTACAATGAGCAGTTCTTC
cdr3_aa: CASIPSEYSYNEQFF
d_call: .
clone_size: .
j_call: TRBJ2-1
v_call: TRBV27

cdr3_nt: TGTGCCAGCAGTTTAACCAGCGGATACTACGAGCAGTACTTC
cdr3_aa: CASSLTSGYYEQYF
d_call: .
clone_size: .
j_call: TRBJ2-7
v_call: TRBV28

cdr3_nt: TGTGCCAGCAGTTTGGCAGGCGGGTCAGCGTACGAGCAGTACTTC
cdr3_aa: CASSLAGGSAYEQYF
d_call: .
clone_size: .
j_call: TRBJ2-7
v_call: TRBV28

cdr3_nt: TGTGCCAGCAGCTTAGGCCAGCGGGAGGGCCTCGAAGATACGCAGTATTTT
cdr3_aa: CASSLGQREGLEDTQYF
d_call: TRBD2
clone_size: .
j_call: TRBJ2-3
v_call: TRBV11-3